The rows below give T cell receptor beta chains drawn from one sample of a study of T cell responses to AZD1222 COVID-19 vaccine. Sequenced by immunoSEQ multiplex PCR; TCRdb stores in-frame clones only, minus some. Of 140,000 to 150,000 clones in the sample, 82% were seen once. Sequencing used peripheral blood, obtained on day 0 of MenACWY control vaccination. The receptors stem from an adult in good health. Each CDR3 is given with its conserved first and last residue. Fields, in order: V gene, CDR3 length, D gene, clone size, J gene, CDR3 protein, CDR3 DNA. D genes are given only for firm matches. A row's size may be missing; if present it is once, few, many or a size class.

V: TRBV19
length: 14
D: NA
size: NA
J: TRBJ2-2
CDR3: CASSIKGRMGELFF
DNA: TGTGCCAGTAGTATTAAAGGGAGGATGGGGGAGCTGTTTTTT

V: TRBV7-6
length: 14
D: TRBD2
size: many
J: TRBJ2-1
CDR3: CASSLIGEGYEQFF
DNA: TGTGCCAGCAGCTTGATTGGGGAGGGGTATGAGCAGTTCTTC

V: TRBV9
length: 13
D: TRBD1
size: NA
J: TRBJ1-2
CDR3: CASTPGQRDGYTF
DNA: TGTGCCAGCACCCCGGGACAGAGAGATGGCTACACCTTC

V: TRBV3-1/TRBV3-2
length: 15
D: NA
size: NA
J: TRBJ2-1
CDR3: CASSPGGAVNNEQFF
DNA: TGTGCCAGCAGCCCAGGGGGGGCAGTTAACAATGAGCAGTTCTTC

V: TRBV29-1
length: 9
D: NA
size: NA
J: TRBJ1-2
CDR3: CSDAYGYTF
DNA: TGCAGCGACGCCTATGGCTACACCTTC

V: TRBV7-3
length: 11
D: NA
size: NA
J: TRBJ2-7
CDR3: CATPSPYEQYF
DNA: TGTGCCACCCCGAGCCCCTACGAGCAGTACTTC

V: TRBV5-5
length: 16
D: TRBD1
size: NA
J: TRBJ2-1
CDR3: CASSLVVGGAGNEQFF
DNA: TGTGCCAGCAGCTTGGTCGTAGGGGGCGCAGGCAATGAGCAGTTCTTC

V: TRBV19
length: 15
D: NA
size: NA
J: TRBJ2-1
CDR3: CASRLGTPLYNEQFF
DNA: TGTGCCAGTAGGCTCGGGACACCCCTCTACAATGAGCAGTTCTTC

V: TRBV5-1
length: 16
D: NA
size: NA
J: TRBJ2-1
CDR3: CASSPSPGHPYNEQFF
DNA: TGCGCCAGCAGCCCTTCGCCGGGACACCCCTACAATGAGCAGTTCTTC

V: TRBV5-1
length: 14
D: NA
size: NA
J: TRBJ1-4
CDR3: CASSGTGPDRKLFF
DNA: TGCGCCAGCAGCGGCACCGGGCCCGACCGAAAACTGTTTTTT

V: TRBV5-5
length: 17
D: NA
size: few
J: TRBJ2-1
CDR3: CASSYFRELRSYNEQFF
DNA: TGTGCCAGCAGCTACTTCCGGGAACTCCGCTCCTACAATGAGCAGTTCTTC